This is a list of T cell receptor beta chains from one sample in a study of cytomegalovirus exposure and HLA in healthy donors. Some clones are missing from TCRdb's copy, which holds only in-frame ones; the method was immunoSEQ multiplex PCR. Here the sample spans 95,000 to 150,000 clones, roughly 76% being singletons. The specimen was PBMCs. Receptor source: a woman aged 55-69 years in good health and CMV-seropositive. The conserved cysteine and the conserved F or W are not part of the CDR3 here.

TRBV19 | ASETSGREY
TRBV6-1 | ASRGPLLTGELF
TRBV5-1 | ASSWGSGTGGASKY
TRBV7-9 | ASSRDRARGTIY
TRBV2 | ASRTGGEKLF
TRBV28 | ASHRESIYGYT
TRBV30 | AGNGQVRAYNEQF
TRBV2 | ASSDGGGLYEQY
TRBV18 | ASQGGNSNQPQH
TRBV11-2 | ASSGQAGNTIY
TRBV7-9 | ASSFGLAGRTGELF
TRBV6-5 | ASRMGQSYGYT
TRBV7-9 | ASSSLERTNEQY
TRBV6-1 | ASSEFVRESTGELF
TRBV18 | ASSPPRGTGITEAF
TRBV5-1 | ASSHETGNYNEQF
TRBV4-2 | ASSQDQRGYDTEAF
TRBV18 | ASSPTRGEAF
TRBV10-3 | AISESGRQGSSYEQY
TRBV30 | AWSYGGNQPQH
TRBV4-1 | ASSQVSGLAGDNEQF
TRBV5-6 | ASSFQTTNTEAF
TRBV4-2 | ASSQEVRGRATGELF
TRBV7-2 | ASSQTGGVSEAF
TRBV15 | ATSKGRGGYEQY
TRBV7-2 | ASSLVSSSGGEQF
TRBV19 | ASSIGSGGTNTGELF
TRBV30 | AWSVGQPYQPQH
TRBV4-3 | ASSQKTGTANTEAF
TRBV4-2 | ASSPGQGPNQPQH
TRBV21-1 | ASRGSGYNEQF
TRBV7-2 | ASSSASNYGQPQH
TRBV11-1 | ASSLQGQGIETQY
TRBV7-3 | ASSAGGSAYEQY
TRBV14 | ASSRLGQGRNTEAF
TRBV5-1 | ASSLSRVTDTQY
TRBV29-1 | SVVTGGSNQPQH
TRBV7-8 | ASSLPGQGANQPQH
TRBV19 | ASSISPGSSYEQY
TRBV5-4 | ASSPPTGEYEQY
TRBV5-4 | ASSSGLAGVNEQF
TRBV5-1 | ASSPSGGALDTQY